Below, 26 T cell receptor beta chains from the same sample are listed, as sequenced in a study of T cell repertoires in cytomegalovirus infection. TCRdb re-analysed the reads in MiXCR, keeping a single row per CDR3 protein. The profile shows 25,000 to 35,000 distinct CDR3 sequences, 19% of them singletons. Their cognate antigens are unknown. The starting material was CD8+ T cells from cultured PBMCs, obtained from culture after CMV antigen stimulation. The receptors were gathered from a human donor in good health (CMV status not recorded). Some clones in this sample may be carry-over from other donors' samples.

This clonotype has a count of ten or more. The chain joins TRBV7-2 to TRBJ2-7, with D perhaps matching TRBD1 (5 bases). Germline CDR1 reads SGHTA; CDR2 reads FQGNSA. The CDR3 is made up of 15 amino acids. V dropped 2 bases and J dropped 2 bases, with 13 bases sitting between them. CDR3 sequence reads: CASSLKGVYPYEQYF. For the CDR3, the DNA is TGTGCCAGCAGCTTAAAAGGGGTCTATCCCTACGAGCAGTACTTC.

In regard to this clonotype: An end of the junction differs from the germline gene, which may be a read error. The chain couples TRBV6-2 or TRBV6-3 to TRBJ1-2; D not resolved. Germline values: CDR1 MNHEY, CDR2 SVGEGT. The CDR3 totals 13 residues. The CDR3 DNA is TGTGCCAGCAGTTCGAGCCTTATACTCCGACTCCTCTTC. This translates into CASSSSLILRLLF.

The sample holds a few counts of this clonotype. The rearrangement joins TRBV11-2 to TRBJ2-3; 9 bases are a match to TRBD2. CDR3 length: 20 residues. J was trimmed by 0 bases and V by 7 bases; bases with no gene match: 20. Germline lookup yields CDR1 SGHAT and CDR2 FQNNGV. CDR3 sequence (DNA): TGTGCCAGCACACCCATTTCTACCATAGCGGGAGACTACAGCACAGATACGCAGTATTTT. As protein: CASTPISTIAGDYSTDTQYF. The full variable domain, completed using reference TRBV11-2 and TRBJ2-3, is EAGVAQSPRYKIIEKRQSVAFWCNPISGHATLYWYQQILGQGPKLLIQFQNNGVVDDSQLPKDRFSAERLKGVDSTLKIQPAKLEDSAVYLCASTPISTIAGDYSTDTQYFGPGTRLTVL.

The chain couples TRBV7-9 to TRBJ2-7; TRBD1 matches at 8 bases. The germline gives CDR1 SEHNR, CDR2 FQNEAQ (reference sequence). The trim removed 5 bases at V and 1 base at J, leaving 7 bases unmatched. This CDR3 spans 15 amino acids. The CDR3 DNA is TGTGCCAGCAGCCACCGGGACAGGACATCCTACGAGCAGTACTTC. This encodes CASSHRDRTSYEQYF.

Ten or more counts support this clonotype. The chain links TRBV6-1 to TRBJ2-1, with 9 bases lining up with TRBD1. Losses at the gene ends were 5 bases for V and 3 bases for J; bases not matched to a gene: 5. Germline CDR1 reads MNHNS; CDR2 reads SASEGT. The CDR3 runs 15 residues. CDR3 nucleotides: TGTGCCAGCAGTCCGGGACAGGGAGACTACAATGAGCAGTTCTTC. As protein: CASSPGQGDYNEQFF.

The table lists this clonotype with a few counts. V usage is TRBV11-2 and J usage is TRBJ2-1, with 9 bases fitting TRBD2. Per germline, CDR1 SGHAT and CDR2 FQNNGV. After removal of 1 base from V and 4 bases from J, the junction contained 11 bases not matched to a gene. The CDR3 runs 18 residues. CDR3 bases: TGTGCCAGCAGCTTAGCAACCGCGGGAGGGCTCGTGTACAATGAGCAGTTCTTC. Its protein product is CASSLATAGGLVYNEQFF.

The chain joins TRBV7-2 to TRBJ2-7, with 9 bases fitting TRBD2. This CDR3 has 18 residues. V lost 1 base to trimming and J lost 3 bases; unmatched junction nucleotides: 13. Germline CDR1 SGHTA, CDR2 FQGNSA. The DNA for the CDR3 is TGTGCCAGCAGCTTAGTCTTGTTGGCAGCGGGAGGCCTCTACGAGCAGTACTTC. Translation gives CASSLVLLAAGGLYEQYF. Complete variable domain (other parts from reference TRBV7-2 and TRBJ2-7): GAGVSQSPSNKVTEKGKDVELRCDPISGHTALYWYRQSLGQGLEFLIYFQGNSAPDKSGLPSDRFSAERTGGSVSTLTIQRTQQEDSAVYLCASSLVLLAAGGLYEQYFGPGTRLTVT.

This chain links TRBV7-2 with TRBJ2-7; TRBD2 matches at 11 bases. The length of the CDR3 is 16 residues. In germline, CDR1 is SGHTA, CDR2 FQGNSA. J was trimmed by 7 bases and V by 2 bases; bases with no gene match: 10. As DNA, the CDR3 is TGTGCCAGCAGCTTATTTCCTAGCGGGGGGCAGGGGGAGCAGTACTTC. Its translation: CASSLFPSGGQGEQYF.

This clonotype was counted only a few times. The V call is TRBV4-1, the J call TRBJ1-5; 7 nucleotides match TRBD1. V trimming: 2 bases; J trimming: 7 bases; junction bases outside the gene matches: 14. The germline V gene has CDR1 MGHRA and CDR2 YSYEKL. This CDR3 spans 17 amino acids. CDR3 in amino acids: CASSQIETGEERQPQHF. The CDR3 DNA follows: TGCGCCAGCAGCCAAATAGAAACAGGGGAAGAACGCCAGCCCCAGCATTTT.

The chain couples TRBV7-2 to TRBJ1-1, with unresolved D. This CDR3 comprises 12 residues. The V end lost 1 base, the J end lost 6 bases, and 6 bases lay between the germline ends. Germline V gene lookup returns CDR1 SGHTA and CDR2 FQGNSA. The CDR3 nucleotides are TGTGCCAGCAGCTTAGGGGCCCCTGAAGCTTTCTTT. Translated: CASSLGAPEAFF.

This chain connects TRBV4-3 to TRBJ1-2; D uncertain. CDR1 LGHNA and CDR2 YSLEER come from the germline V gene. Trimming removed 4 bases from V and 4 bases from J, with 13 bases in between. This CDR3 has 14 amino acids. The CDR3 DNA sequence: TGCGCCAGCAGCCCCTCCCACAGCCGCTATGGCTACACCTTC. It yields the protein CASSPSHSRYGYTF.

This clonotype was found a few times. The V gene is TRBV7-9, the J gene TRBJ1-4; TRBD1 is a possible D gene (5 bases). CDR1 is SEHNR and CDR2 is FQNEAQ in the germline V gene (reference sequence). This CDR3 region has 16 residues. V lost 5 bases, J lost 4 bases, and 17 bases lay in between. The CDR3 nucleotides are TGTGCCAGCAGCCCCCCCCGGGACGGCCTTAATGAAAAACTGTTTTTT. Protein product: CASSPPRDGLNEKLFF.

This chain joins TRBV7-2 and TRBJ1-1; tentative D call: TRBD1 (6 bases). V was pared by 7 bases and J by 6 bases, with 15 bases between. The germline CDR1 and CDR2 sequences are SGHTA and FQGNSA. The CDR3 has 13 amino acids. The CDR3 spells CASIKTGEAEAFF. The CDR3 DNA follows: TGTGCCAGCATCAAGACAGGAGAGGCTGAAGCTTTCTTT.

The V gene is TRBV28, the J gene TRBJ1-3; no clear D. The CDR3 length is 17 residues. With 3 bases removed from V and 0 bases from J, the gap between germline ends came to 15 bases. Germline V gives CDR1 MDHEN, CDR2 SYDVKM. CDR3 sequence (DNA): TGTGCCAGCAGTTTCAGAGGCAGGACGAACTCTGGAAACACCATATATTTT. Protein product: CASSFRGRTNSGNTIYF.

This clonotype has more than one count but fewer than ten. V is TRBV2 and J is TRBJ2-1; tentative D call: TRBD1 (6 bases). Trimming took 4 bases from V and 8 from J, leaving 21 bases between them. The CDR3 extends over 16 amino acids. Per germline, CDR1 SNHLY and CDR2 FYNNEI. CDR3 residues: CASSVRGRGWGDEQFF. The CDR3 bases are TGTGCCAGCAGTGTAAGGGGCAGGGGATGGGGAGATGAGCAGTTCTTC.

This clonotype was observed a few times. The V call is TRBV27, the J call TRBJ1-4; D gene ambiguous. The V end lost 4 bases, the J end lost 4 bases, and 10 bases lay between the germline ends. CDR1 MNHEY and CDR2 SMNVEV come from the germline V gene (reference sequence). This CDR3 is 14 amino acids long. The CDR3 sequence: CASSSAGLNEKLFF. CDR3 DNA sequence: TGTGCCAGCAGTTCGGCCGGGCTTAATGAAAAACTGTTTTTT. The whole variable domain, remainder taken from reference TRBV27 and TRBJ1-4, is EAQVTQNPRYLITVTGKKLTVTCSQNMNHEYMSWYRQDPGLGLRQIYYSMNVEVTDKGDVPEGYKVSRKEKRNFPLILESPSPNQTSLYFCASSSAGLNEKLFFGSGTQLSVL.

The rearrangement uses TRBV6-8 and TRBJ2-1; TRBD2 agrees at 7 bases. The ends lost 2 bases at V and 0 bases at J; junction bases unmatched: 4. Looked up from germline, CDR1 is MNHGY and CDR2 is SAAAGT. This CDR3 spans 16 amino acids. This chain's CDR3 is CASSYTPGGSYNEQFF. Written as DNA, the CDR3 is TGTGCCAGCAGTTACACCCCGGGAGGCTCCTACAATGAGCAGTTCTTC.

This clonotype was counted only a few times. J is TRBJ1-1 and V is TRBV6-2 or TRBV6-3; D gene ambiguous. The CDR3 has 15 residues. Trimming took off 2 bases at V and 2 bases at J, with 12 bases between the two ends. Looked up from germline, CDR1 is MNHEY and CDR2 is SVGEGT. The CDR3 region is CASSYGLHGNTEAFF. Here the CDR3 DNA reads TGTGCCAGCAGTTACGGGTTGCACGGCAACACTGAAGCTTTCTTT.

This clonotype was detected only a few times. V gene TRBV12-3 or TRBV12-4 combines with J gene TRBJ2-4, with D hard to call. V gave up 7 bases and J gave up 6 bases, with 13 bases separating them. CDR3 length equals 13 residues. The CDR3 sequence: CASTEDLGNIQYF. In nucleotides, the CDR3 is TGTGCCAGCACCGAGGACCTGGGAAACATTCAGTACTTC.

This rearrangement joins TRBV7-2 to TRBJ1-1; D gene uncertain. Germline loops: CDR1 SGHTA, CDR2 FQGNSA. V lost 2 bases, J lost 6 bases, and 10 bases lay in between. CDR3 length equals 13 residues. Written as DNA, the CDR3 is TGTGCCAGCAGCTTATACGAGGTTTCTGAAGCTTTCTTT. This sequence encodes CASSLYEVSEAFF.

The chain is built from TRBV6-1 and TRBJ2-2, with a possible D match to TRBD1 (6 bases). The V and J ends lost 2 bases and 3 bases respectively, with 10 bases between them. The V gene's germline CDR1 is MNHNS and CDR2 SASEGT. The CDR3 has 15 residues. CDR3 residues: CASSERGGHTGELFF. In DNA, the CDR3 is TGTGCCAGCAGTGAACGAGGGGGTCACACCGGGGAGCTGTTTTTT.

The sample holds a few counts of this clonotype. V usage is TRBV7-9 and J usage is TRBJ2-7; TRBD1 is a possible D gene (5 bases). The CDR3 runs 11 residues. V lost 10 bases and J 3 bases, leaving 10 bases between the germline ends. CDR1 and CDR2 (germline): SEHNR, FQNEAQ (reference sequence). The CDR3 is CAITGDYEQYF. CDR3 in DNA: TGTGCCATAACAGGAGACTACGAGCAGTACTTC.

The table lists this clonotype with many counts. The chain uses TRBV19 and TRBJ2-2; D might be TRBD1 (6 bases). V was shortened by 3 bases and J by 4 bases, with 12 bases between the two germline ends. Germline loops: CDR1 LNHDA, CDR2 SQIVND (reference sequence). CDR3 length equals 15 residues. The CDR3 bases are TGTGCCAGTAGTATTAACAGGGCGGGCACCGGGGAGCTGTTTTTT. This codes for CASSINRAGTGELFF.

J is TRBJ1-2 and V is TRBV5-1; D is unresolved. CDR3 size: 13 residues. Germline V gene data show CDR1 as SGHRS and CDR2 as YFSETQ. Trimming pared 3 bases from V and 4 bases from J, leaving 10 bases between. CDR3 coding DNA: TGCGCCAGCAGCTGGACGGGGAGCTATGGCTACACCTTC. It is translated as CASSWTGSYGYTF. Full variable domain (remainder filled in from reference TRBV5-1 and TRBJ1-2): KAGVTQTPRYLIKTRGQQVTLSCSPISGHRSVSWYQQTPGQGLQFLFEYFSETQRNKGNFPGRFSGRQFSNSRSEMNVSTLELGDSALYLCASSWTGSYGYTFGSGTRLTVV.

The rearrangement joins TRBV19 to TRBJ1-4; a possible D gene is TRBD1 (6 bases). V was pared by 6 bases and J by 8 bases, with 16 bases between. Germline V gene lookup returns CDR1 LNHDA and CDR2 SQIVND (reference sequence). The CDR3 is made up of 14 amino acids. CDR3 in amino acids: CASRPFRQAEKLFF. CDR3 sequence (DNA): TGTGCCAGTAGACCCTTCCGACAGGCAGAAAAACTGTTTTTT.

This clonotype was counted many times. This rearrangement joins TRBV7-8 to TRBJ2-1; unclear D gene. Trimming removed 0 bases from V and 12 bases from J, with 12 bases in between. The CDR3 extends over 13 amino acids. Germline lookup yields CDR1 SGHVS and CDR2 FQNEAQ. CDR3 sequence reads: CASSLAGQMGQFF. DNA of the CDR3: TGTGCCAGCAGCTTAGCCGGCCAAATGGGGCAGTTCTTC.